One and the same sample provided the 22 T cell receptor beta chains below, sequenced in a study of vaccination effects on CD4 cells after COVID-19. Profiled with immunoSEQ multiplex PCR; TCRdb holds only in-frame clones, not every one. The table records more than 25,000 clones, roughly two thirds of them present only once. Expansion of antigen-specific CD4+ T cells with viral peptide pools was carried out by the ViraFEST assay before sequencing. Following an approximately ten-day culture, CD4+ T cells were purified. These TCRs' antigens remain unknown. Sequenced material: CD4+ T cells from PBMCs cultured with HCoV-229E spike peptides, taken before COVID-19 vaccination. Receptors originate from a human donor who received a COVID-19 vaccine.

V usage is TRBV3-1 (or the pseudogene TRBV3-2) and J usage is TRBJ1-2; 10 bases are shared with TRBD1. CDR1 and CDR2 (germline): LGHDT, YNNKEL (reference sequence). V lost 5 bases and J lost 2; bases outside the gene matches: 11. The CDR3 contains 17 residues. The CDR3 nucleotides read TGTGCCAGCAGCAGGGACAGGGGTAAAGAAGTGAACTATGGCTACACCTTC. It is translated as CASSRDRGKEVNYGYTF.

The V call is TRBV7-7, the J call TRBJ1-1; no reliable D call. The CDR3 length is 12 residues. Looked up from germline, CDR1 is SSHAT and CDR2 is FNYEAQ (reference sequence). The CDR3 sequence: CASWEENTEAFF. CDR3 DNA: TGTGCTAGCTGGGAGGAGAACACTGAAGCTTTCTTT.

The V call is TRBV12-3 or TRBV12-4, the J call TRBJ1-6; D is undetermined. CDR3 length equals 13 residues. Trimming pared 3 bases from V and 8 bases from J, leaving 8 bases between. For the CDR3, the DNA is TGTGCCAGCAGTTTGTTCCTTGATTCACCCCTCCACTTT. Encoded protein: CASSLFLDSPLHF.

The chain joins TRBV5-1 to TRBJ2-7, with a possible D match to TRBD1 (7 bases). The V end was cut by 3 bases, the J end by 3 bases, with 22 bases between. The CDR3 is 17 amino acids. Per germline, CDR1 SGHRS and CDR2 YFSETQ. The CDR3, as DNA: TGCGCCAGCAGCTCAGCCGTCGCGGGACAGCCAGTCTACGAGCAGTACTTC. It encodes CASSSAVAGQPVYEQYF.

This clone was seen a handful of times. The J gene is TRBJ2-1, the V gene TRBV5-6; tentative D call: TRBD1 (6 bases). Trimming left V 0 bases short and J 8 bases short, with 9 bases between. The CDR3 spans 13 residues. The germline V gene has CDR1 SGHDT and CDR2 YYEEEE. CDR3 sequence reads: CASSLDRDHEQFF. The CDR3, as DNA: TGTGCCAGCAGCTTGGACAGGGATCATGAGCAGTTCTTC. Complete variable domain (other parts from reference TRBV5-6 and TRBJ2-1): DAGVTQSPTHLIKTRGQQVTLRCSPKSGHDTVSWYQQALGQGPQFIFQYYEEEERQRGNFPDRFSGHQFPNYSSELNVNALLLGDSALYLCASSLDRDHEQFFGPGTRLTVL.

The rearrangement uses TRBV5-1 and TRBJ2-1; unclear D gene. The CDR3 sequence is 12 residues long. V dropped 0 bases and J dropped 12 bases, with 10 bases sitting between them. CDR1 is SGHRS, CDR2 YFSETQ, per germline. The CDR3 bases are TGCGCCAGCAGCTTGGAAGGCCCGAGGCAGTTCTTC. It yields the protein CASSLEGPRQFF.

V is TRBV5-8 and J is TRBJ2-7; possible D gene TRBD1, 7 bases. The length of the CDR3 is 14 residues. CDR1 and CDR2 (germline): SGHTS, YDEGEE. Trimming stripped 0 bases from V and 2 bases from J, with 9 bases between. The CDR3 coding sequence is TGTGCCAGCAGCTTGGGGAGGGGGCCCTACGAGCAGTACTTC. Encoded protein: CASSLGRGPYEQYF.

The J gene is TRBJ2-7, the V gene TRBV12-5; no definite D call. The V end lost 4 bases, the J end lost 3 bases, and 4 bases lay between the germline ends. Germline assignment: CDR1 LGHNT and CDR2 FRNRAP. There are 11 residues in the CDR3. CDR3 DNA sequence: TGTGCTAGTGGTTCGGGCTACGAGCAGTACTTC. Its protein product is CASGSGYEQYF.

V usage is TRBV18 and J usage is TRBJ1-1, with a tentative D call TRBD1 (6 bases). Between the trimmed V and J ends, which lost 3 bases and 1 base, there was a span of 6 bases. In germline, CDR1 is KGHSH, CDR2 LQKENI. This CDR3 spans 13 amino acids. The CDR3 sequence: CASSPGQNTEAFF. DNA of the CDR3: TGTGCCAGCTCACCGGGACAGAACACTGAAGCTTTCTTT.

The chain combines TRBV6-4 with TRBJ1-2; no definite D call. CDR3 length equals 15 residues. Germline V gene sequence: CDR1 MRHNA, CDR2 SNTAGT. Trimming shortened V by 2 bases and J by 8 bases, and 18 bases separated the two germline ends. The CDR3 DNA is TGTGCCAGCAGTGACCATCCCGGACTTTTGGGAGGCTACACCTTC. This codes for CASSDHPGLLGGYTF.

The rearrangement uses TRBV11-3 and TRBJ2-5; no firm D call. V gave up 2 bases and J gave up 4 bases, with 8 bases separating them. The CDR3 contains 13 residues. Germline-derived CDR1 and CDR2 are SGHNT and YENEEA. The chain's CDR3 is CASSLNLRETQYF. The CDR3 bases are TGTGCCAGCAGCTTAAACTTGAGAGAGACCCAGTACTTC.

The chain has TRBV10-3 and TRBJ2-7; maybe TRBD1 (5 bases). The ends were cut back, 7 bases at V and 3 bases at J, with 19 bases in the middle. CDR3 length: 15 amino acids. Germline loops: CDR1 ENHRY, CDR2 SYGVKD. This CDR3 is CAITDPRTSRYEQYF. CDR3 in DNA: TGTGCCATCACTGACCCCCGGACAAGCCGCTACGAGCAGTACTTC.

The V call is TRBV18, the J call TRBJ1-6; D is possibly TRBD1 (5 bases). With 3 bases removed from V and 7 bases from J, the gap between germline ends came to 13 bases. Per germline, CDR1 KGHSH and CDR2 LQKENI. CDR3 size: 15 residues. Here the CDR3 reads CASSPGTAVNSPLHF. CDR3 in DNA: TGTGCCAGCTCACCCGGGACGGCGGTAAATTCACCCCTCCACTTT.

This chain joins TRBV2 and TRBJ1-5; D uncertain. V lost 4 bases and J lost 4, with 17 bases in between. Germline CDR1 SNHLY, CDR2 FYNNEI. This CDR3 region has 16 residues. The CDR3 spells CASSVSRKIPNQPQHF. For the CDR3, the DNA is TGTGCCAGCAGTGTTTCCCGGAAAATTCCAAATCAGCCCCAGCATTTT.

The table lists this clone with a few counts. The CDR3 is CASSTRQGMAEAFF. In nucleotides, the CDR3 is TGTGCCAGCAGCACCCGACAGGGTATGGCTGAAGCTTTCTTT. This chain joins TRBV9 and TRBJ1-1, with 7 bases identical to TRBD1. V was clipped by 4 bases and J by 6 bases; unmatched bases: 9. The germline V gene encodes CDR1 SGDLS and CDR2 YYNGEE. This CDR3 has 14 residues.

The V gene is TRBV5-5, the J gene TRBJ2-1, with D possibly being TRBD2 (5 bases). V was trimmed by 1 base and J by 4 bases, leaving 15 bases between them. The length of the CDR3 is 16 residues. CDR1 is SGHKS and CDR2 is YYEKEE in the germline V gene (reference sequence). CDR3 in DNA: TGTGCCAGCAGCTTGTTGGGGAGCGCCGTATACAATGAGCAGTTCTTC. Translated: CASSLLGSAVYNEQFF.

This clone was seen a single time. The chain is built from TRBV9 and TRBJ2-1; no reliable D call. Between the trimmed V and J ends, which lost 0 bases and 5 bases, there was a span of 9 bases. This CDR3 is 14 amino acids long. The germline V gene encodes CDR1 SGDLS and CDR2 YYNGEE. The CDR3 DNA follows: TGTGCCAGCAGCGTAGCGGCTTCTAACAATGAGCAGTTCTTC. Its translation: CASSVAASNNEQFF.

This clone was seen a handful of times. CDR3 region: CASSIRMRGNTIYF. CDR3 nucleotides: TGTGCCAGTAGTATCCGAATGAGAGGAAACACCATATATTTT. V is TRBV19 and J is TRBJ1-3; D not resolved. V lost 3 bases, J lost 4 bases, and 10 bases lay in between. CDR3 size: 14 residues. Germline loops: CDR1 LNHDA, CDR2 SQIVND (reference sequence).

V is TRBV12-3 or TRBV12-4 and J is TRBJ1-2, with D maybe TRBD1 (5 bases). V was cut by 4 bases and J by 8 bases, with 14 bases left in between. The CDR3 contains 13 residues. For the CDR3, the DNA is TGTGCCAGCAGTTCCGTGACAGCGGTAGGCTACACCTTC. It specifies CASSSVTAVGYTF.

This clone was observed once. The V and J genes are TRBV28 and TRBJ2-5; possibly TRBD1 for D (5 bases). The CDR3 is made up of 17 amino acids. Trimming left V 3 bases short and J 9 bases short, with 26 bases between. Per germline, CDR1 MDHEN and CDR2 SYDVKM. The CDR3 protein is CASSFWAGHLFLGAQYF. For the CDR3, the DNA is TGTGCCAGCAGTTTTTGGGCAGGACACCTTTTTTTAGGGGCCCAGTACTTC. Variable domain in full (rest from reference TRBV28 and TRBJ2-5): DVKVTQSSRYLVKRTGEKVFLECVQDMDHENMFWYRQDPGLGLRLIYFSYDVKMKEKGDIPEGYSVSREKKERFSLILESASTNQTSMYLCASSFWAGHLFLGAQYFGPGTRLLVL.

V is TRBV19 and J is TRBJ1-2; D is possibly TRBD1 (6 bases). The CDR3 is 16 residues long. Germline V gives CDR1 LNHDA, CDR2 SQIVND (reference sequence). Trimming shortened V by 5 bases and J by 4 bases, and 20 bases separated the two germline ends. The CDR3 DNA reads TGTGCCAGTAGTCGACGTACAGGGCAGCAGGGCTATGGCTACACCTTC. It codes for CASSRRTGQQGYGYTF. Using reference TRBV19 and TRBJ1-2 for the parts outside the CDR3, the full variable domain is DGGITQSPKYLFRKEGQNVTLSCEQNLNHDAMYWYRQDPGQGLRLIYYSQIVNDFQKGDIAEGYSVSREKKESFPLTVTSAQKNPTAFYLCASSRRTGQQGYGYTFGSGTRLTVV.

J is TRBJ1-2 and V is TRBV19, with 7 bases matching TRBD1. CDR3 length: 16 residues. The germline CDR1 and CDR2 sequences are LNHDA and SQIVND (reference sequence). The ends lost 7 bases at V and 3 bases at J; junction bases unmatched: 14. The CDR3: CASKKLHRGVDYGYTF. The CDR3 nucleotides are TGTGCCAGTAAAAAACTCCACAGGGGCGTTGACTATGGCTACACCTTC.